This TCR beta chain appears in the sequencing data of a study of shared clonotypes between healthy human individuals. Study results and limitations: Genetic and exposure-history diversity was limited by the few donors.

Naive CD8 isolation took CD45RO-negative cells positively selected for CCR7 and excluded terminally differentiated effector memory CD45RA+ cells. Those who donated were healthy HIV-negative adults, with no recent acute infections or vaccinations reported. TCRdb keeps only in-frame clones here, not all; method: immunoSEQ multiplex PCR. In the table there are more than 500,000 clones, 85% to 95% of which are singletons. The CDR3 length is 17 residues. The germline gives CDR1 MDHEN, CDR2 SYDVKM. Unmatched junction bases numbered 12, after V lost 3 bases and J lost 2 bases. Note on this clone: Its specificity is unknown.

Sequencing input: naive CD8+ T cells sorted from blood. The V gene is TRBV28, the J gene TRBJ2-7, with 8 bases that match TRBD1. This TCR was recovered from a woman between 25 and 40 years old in good health. CDR3: CASSFSPPGTGTYEQYF. The CDR3 region has the DNA TGTGCCAGCAGTTTCTCCCCCCCCGGGACAGGCACCTACGAGCAGTACTTC.